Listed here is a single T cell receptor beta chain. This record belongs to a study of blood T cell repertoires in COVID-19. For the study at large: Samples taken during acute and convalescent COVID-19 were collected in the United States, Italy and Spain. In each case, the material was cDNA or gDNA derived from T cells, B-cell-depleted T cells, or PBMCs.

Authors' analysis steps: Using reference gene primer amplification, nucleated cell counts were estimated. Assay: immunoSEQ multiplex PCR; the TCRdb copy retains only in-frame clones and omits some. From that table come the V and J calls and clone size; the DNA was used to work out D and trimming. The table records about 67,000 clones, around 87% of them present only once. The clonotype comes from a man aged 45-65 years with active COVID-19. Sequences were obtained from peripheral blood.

In nucleotides, the CDR3 is TGTGCCAGCAGCCCACAGGTCTCTGGGGCCAACGTCCTGACTTTC. Translating it yields CASSPQVSGANVLTF. The chain recombines TRBV7-2 with TRBJ2-6; D is perhaps TRBD1 (5 bases). The germline V gene encodes CDR1 SGHTA and CDR2 FQGNSA. Trimming pared 5 bases from V and 0 bases from J, leaving 8 bases between. This CDR3 spans 15 amino acids.